Given below is one TCR beta chain in context. Its antigen is undetermined. V dropped 0 bases and J dropped 6 bases, with 15 bases sitting between them. Germline-derived CDR1 and CDR2 are MGHRA and YSYEKL. The CDR3 covers 16 residues. Using immunoSEQ multiplex PCR, the repertoire was profiled, and TCRdb retains in-frame clones only, with some absent. This sample has some 150,000 clones, with around 92% found just once. This sample was taken from a study of T cell responses to AZD1222 COVID-19 vaccine. General observations from the study: Only five to seven AZD1222 recipients tested seropositive at baseline.

Whether given at about 4 or about 12 weeks, second doses were pooled. This TCR came from an adult who received the AZD1222 COVID-19 vaccine. V is TRBV4-1 and J is TRBJ1-5; no clear D. The sequencing here drew on peripheral blood, taken 28 days after the second AZD1222 dose. The CDR3 protein is CASSQEGGLTRQPQHF. As DNA, the CDR3 is TGCGCCAGCAGCCAAGAAGGCGGCCTGACTCGTCAGCCCCAGCATTTT.